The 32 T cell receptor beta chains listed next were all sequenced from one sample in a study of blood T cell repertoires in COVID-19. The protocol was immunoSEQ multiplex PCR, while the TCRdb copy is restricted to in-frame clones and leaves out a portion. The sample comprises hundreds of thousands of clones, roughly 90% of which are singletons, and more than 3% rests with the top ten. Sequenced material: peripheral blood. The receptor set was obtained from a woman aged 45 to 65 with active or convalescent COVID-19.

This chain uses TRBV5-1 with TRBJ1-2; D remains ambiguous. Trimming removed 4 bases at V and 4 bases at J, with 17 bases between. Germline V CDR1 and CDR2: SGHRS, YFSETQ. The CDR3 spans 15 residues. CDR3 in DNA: TGCGCCAGCAGCCTGACCACGACCCCGGGCTATGGCTACACCTTC. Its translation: CASSLTTTPGYGYTF.

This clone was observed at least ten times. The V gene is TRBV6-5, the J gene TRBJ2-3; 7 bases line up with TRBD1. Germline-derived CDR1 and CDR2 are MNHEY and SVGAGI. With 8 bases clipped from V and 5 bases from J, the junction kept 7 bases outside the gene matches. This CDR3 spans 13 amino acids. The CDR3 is CASRAGGGDTQYF. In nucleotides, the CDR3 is TGTGCCAGCCGGGCAGGGGGTGGAGATACGCAGTATTTT.

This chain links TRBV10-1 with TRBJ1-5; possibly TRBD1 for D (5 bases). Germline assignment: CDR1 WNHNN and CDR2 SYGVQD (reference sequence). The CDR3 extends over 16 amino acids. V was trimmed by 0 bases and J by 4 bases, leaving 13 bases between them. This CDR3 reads CASSESRGGPNQPQHF. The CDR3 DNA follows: TGCGCCAGCAGTGAGTCGAGGGGAGGCCCAAATCAGCCCCAGCATTTT.

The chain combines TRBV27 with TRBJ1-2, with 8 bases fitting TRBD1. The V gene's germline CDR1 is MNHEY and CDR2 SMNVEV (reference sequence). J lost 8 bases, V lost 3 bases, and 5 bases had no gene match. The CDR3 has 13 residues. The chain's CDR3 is CASSFRTGNGYTF. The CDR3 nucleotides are TGTGCCAGCAGTTTCAGGACAGGGAACGGCTACACCTTC.

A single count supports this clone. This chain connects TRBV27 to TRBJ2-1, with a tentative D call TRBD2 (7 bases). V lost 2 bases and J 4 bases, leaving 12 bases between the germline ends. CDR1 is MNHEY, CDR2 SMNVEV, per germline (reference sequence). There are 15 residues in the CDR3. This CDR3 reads CASSLRAGAYNEQFF. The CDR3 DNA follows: TGTGCCAGCAGTTTACGGGCGGGGGCTTACAATGAGCAGTTCTTC.

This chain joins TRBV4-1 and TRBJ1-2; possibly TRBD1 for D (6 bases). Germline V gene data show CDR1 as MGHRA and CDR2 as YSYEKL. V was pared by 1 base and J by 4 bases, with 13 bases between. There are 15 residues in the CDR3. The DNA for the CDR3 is TGCGCCAGCAGCCAAGGCTCAGGGGCTATCTATGGCTACACCTTC. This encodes CASSQGSGAIYGYTF.

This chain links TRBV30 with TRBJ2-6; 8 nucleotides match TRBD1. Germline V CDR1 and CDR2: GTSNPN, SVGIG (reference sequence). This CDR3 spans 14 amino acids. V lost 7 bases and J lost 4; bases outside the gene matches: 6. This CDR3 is CASQGASGANVLTF. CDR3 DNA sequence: TGTGCCTCTCAGGGGGCCTCGGGGGCCAACGTCCTGACTTTC.

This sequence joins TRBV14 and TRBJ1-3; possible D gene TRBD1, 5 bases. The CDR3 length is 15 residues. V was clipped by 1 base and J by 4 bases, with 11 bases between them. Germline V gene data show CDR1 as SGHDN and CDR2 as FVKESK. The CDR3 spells CASSQVGGYGNTIYF. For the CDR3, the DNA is TGTGCCAGCAGCCAAGTCGGGGGGTACGGAAACACCATATATTTT.

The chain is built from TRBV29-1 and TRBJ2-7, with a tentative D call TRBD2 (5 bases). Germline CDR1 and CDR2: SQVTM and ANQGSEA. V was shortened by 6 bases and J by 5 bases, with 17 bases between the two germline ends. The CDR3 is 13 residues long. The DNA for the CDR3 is TGCAGCGTCATAGGAGGAGTTTTCGACGAGCAGTACTTC. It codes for CSVIGGVFDEQYF.

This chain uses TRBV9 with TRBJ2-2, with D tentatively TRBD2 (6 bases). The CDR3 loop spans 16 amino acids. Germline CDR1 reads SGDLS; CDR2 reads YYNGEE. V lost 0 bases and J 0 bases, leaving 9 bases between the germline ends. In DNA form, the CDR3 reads TGTGCCAGCAGCGTAGCGGGAGTCGCGAACACCGGGGAGCTGTTTTTT. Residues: CASSVAGVANTGELFF.

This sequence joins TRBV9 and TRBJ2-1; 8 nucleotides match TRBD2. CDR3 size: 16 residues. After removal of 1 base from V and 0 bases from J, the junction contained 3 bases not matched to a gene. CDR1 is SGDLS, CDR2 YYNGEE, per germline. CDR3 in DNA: TGTGCCAGCAGCGTACGTCTAGCGGGCTCCTACAATGAGCAGTTCTTC. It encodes CASSVRLAGSYNEQFF.

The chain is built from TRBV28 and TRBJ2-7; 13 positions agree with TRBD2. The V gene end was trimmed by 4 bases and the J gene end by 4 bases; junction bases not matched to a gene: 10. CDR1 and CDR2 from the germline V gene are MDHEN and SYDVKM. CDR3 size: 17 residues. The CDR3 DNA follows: TGTGCCAGCAGTTCCGGTGGACTAGCGGGAGCATCATACGAGCAGTACTTC. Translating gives CASSSGGLAGASYEQYF. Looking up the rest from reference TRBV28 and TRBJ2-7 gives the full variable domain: DVKVTQSSRYLVKRTGEKVFLECVQDMDHENMFWYRQDPGLGLRLIYFSYDVKMKEKGDIPEGYSVSREKKERFSLILESASTNQTSMYLCASSSGGLAGASYEQYFGPGTRLTVT.

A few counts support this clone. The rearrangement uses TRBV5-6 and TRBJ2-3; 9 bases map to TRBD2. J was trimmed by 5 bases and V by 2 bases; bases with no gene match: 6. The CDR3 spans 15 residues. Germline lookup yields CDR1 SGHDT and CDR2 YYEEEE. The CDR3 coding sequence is TGTGCCAGCAGCTTATTTGGCGGGGGGGTAGATACGCAGTATTTT. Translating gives CASSLFGGGVDTQYF.

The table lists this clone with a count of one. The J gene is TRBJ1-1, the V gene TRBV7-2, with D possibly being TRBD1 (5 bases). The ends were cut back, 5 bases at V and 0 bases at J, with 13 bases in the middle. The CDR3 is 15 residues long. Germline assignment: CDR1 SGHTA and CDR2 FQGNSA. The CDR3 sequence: CASSPTGGVNTEAFF. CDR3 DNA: TGTGCCAGCAGCCCCACGGGAGGGGTGAACACTGAAGCTTTCTTT. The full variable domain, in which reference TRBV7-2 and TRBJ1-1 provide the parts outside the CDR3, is GAGVSQSPSNKVTEKGKDVELRCDPISGHTALYWYRQSLGQGLEFLIYFQGNSAPDKSGLPSDRFSAERTGGSVSTLTIQRTQQEDSAVYLCASSPTGGVNTEAFFGQGTRLTVV.

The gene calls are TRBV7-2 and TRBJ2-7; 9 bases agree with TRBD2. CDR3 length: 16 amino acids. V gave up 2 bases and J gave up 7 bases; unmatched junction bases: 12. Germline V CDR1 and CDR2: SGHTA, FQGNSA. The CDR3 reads CASSLYRQTSGGEQYF. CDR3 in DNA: TGTGCCAGCAGCTTATATCGACAGACCAGCGGGGGGGAGCAGTACTTC.

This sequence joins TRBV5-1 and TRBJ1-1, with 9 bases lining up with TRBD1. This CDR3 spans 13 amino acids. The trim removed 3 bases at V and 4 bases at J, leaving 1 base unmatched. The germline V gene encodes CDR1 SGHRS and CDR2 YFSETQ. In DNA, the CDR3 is TGCGCCAGCAGCTCGGGACAGGGCACTGAAGCTTTCTTT. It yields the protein CASSSGQGTEAFF.

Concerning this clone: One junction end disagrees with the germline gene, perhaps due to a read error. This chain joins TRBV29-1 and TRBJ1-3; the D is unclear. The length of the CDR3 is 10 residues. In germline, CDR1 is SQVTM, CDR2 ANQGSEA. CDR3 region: CSAFPSIPEF. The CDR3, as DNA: TGCAGCGCCTTCCCCTCTATCCCGGAGTTT.

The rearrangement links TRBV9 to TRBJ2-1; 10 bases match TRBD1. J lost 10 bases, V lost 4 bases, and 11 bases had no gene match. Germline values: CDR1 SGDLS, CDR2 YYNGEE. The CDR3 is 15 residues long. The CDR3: CASSPGDRGLGEQFF. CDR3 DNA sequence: TGTGCCAGCAGCCCTGGAGACAGGGGGCTAGGAGAGCAGTTCTTC. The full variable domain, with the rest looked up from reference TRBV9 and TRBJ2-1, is DSGVTQTPKHLITATGQRVTLRCSPRSGDLSVYWYQQSLDQGLQFLIQYYNGEERAKGNILERFSAQQFPDLHSELNLSSLELGDSALYFCASSPGDRGLGEQFFGPGTRLTVL.

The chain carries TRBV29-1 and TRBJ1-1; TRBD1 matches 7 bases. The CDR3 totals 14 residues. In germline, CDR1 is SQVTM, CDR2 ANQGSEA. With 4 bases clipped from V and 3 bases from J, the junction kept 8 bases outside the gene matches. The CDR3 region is CSVGKNQGDTEAFF. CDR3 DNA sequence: TGCAGCGTTGGAAAAAACCAGGGGGACACTGAAGCTTTCTTT.

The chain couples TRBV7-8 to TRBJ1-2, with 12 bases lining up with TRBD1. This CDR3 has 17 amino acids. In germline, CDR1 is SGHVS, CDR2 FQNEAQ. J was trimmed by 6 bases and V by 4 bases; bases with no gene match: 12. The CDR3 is CASSSGQGAGFSDGYTF. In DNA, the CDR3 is TGTGCCAGCAGCTCGGGACAGGGGGCTGGTTTTAGCGATGGCTACACCTTC.

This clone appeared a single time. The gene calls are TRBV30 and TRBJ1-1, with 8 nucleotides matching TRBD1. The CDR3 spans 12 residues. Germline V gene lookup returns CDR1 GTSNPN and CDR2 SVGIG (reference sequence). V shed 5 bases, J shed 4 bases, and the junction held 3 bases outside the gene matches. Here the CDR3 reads CAWLGQVTEAFF. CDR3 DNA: TGTGCCTGGTTGGGACAGGTCACTGAAGCTTTCTTT. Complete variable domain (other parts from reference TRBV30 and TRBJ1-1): SQTIHQWPATLVQPVGSPLSLECTVEGTSNPNLYWYRQAAGRGLQLLFYSVGIGQISSEVPQNLSASRPQDRQFILSSKKLLLSDSGFYLCAWLGQVTEAFFGQGTRLTVV.

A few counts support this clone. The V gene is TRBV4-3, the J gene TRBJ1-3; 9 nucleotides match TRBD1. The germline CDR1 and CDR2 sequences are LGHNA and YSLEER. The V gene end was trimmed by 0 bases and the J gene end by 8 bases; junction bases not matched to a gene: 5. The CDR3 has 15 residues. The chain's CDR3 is CASSQDQGQGDTIYF. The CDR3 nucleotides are TGCGCCAGCAGCCAAGATCAGGGACAGGGAGACACCATATATTTT.

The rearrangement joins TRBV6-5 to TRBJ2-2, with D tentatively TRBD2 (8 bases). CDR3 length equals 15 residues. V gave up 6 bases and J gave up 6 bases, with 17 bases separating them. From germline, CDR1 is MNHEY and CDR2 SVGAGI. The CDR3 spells CASRRDSGSAGELFF. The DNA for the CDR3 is TGTGCCAGCAGGCGGGACAGCGGGAGCGCCGGGGAGCTGTTTTTT.

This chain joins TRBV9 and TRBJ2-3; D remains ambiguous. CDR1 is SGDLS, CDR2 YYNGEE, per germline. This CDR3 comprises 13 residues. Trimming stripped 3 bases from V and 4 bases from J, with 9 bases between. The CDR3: CASSASSADTQYF. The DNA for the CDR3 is TGTGCCAGCAGCGCAAGCTCGGCAGATACGCAGTATTTT.

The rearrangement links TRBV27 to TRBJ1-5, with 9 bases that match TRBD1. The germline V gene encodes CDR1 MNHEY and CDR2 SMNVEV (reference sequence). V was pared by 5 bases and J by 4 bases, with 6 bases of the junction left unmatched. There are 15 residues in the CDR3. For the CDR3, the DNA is TGTGCCAGCAGTCCTACAGGGGGCAGGAATCAGCCCCAGCATTTT. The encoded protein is CASSPTGGRNQPQHF.

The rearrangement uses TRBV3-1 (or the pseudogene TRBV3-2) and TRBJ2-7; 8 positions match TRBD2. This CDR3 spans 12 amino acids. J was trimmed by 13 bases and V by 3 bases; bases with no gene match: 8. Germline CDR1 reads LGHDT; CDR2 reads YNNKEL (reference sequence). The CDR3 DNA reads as TGTGCCAGCAGCCACCTTAGCGGGACTCTATACTTC. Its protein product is CASSHLSGTLYF.

The CDR3 DNA follows: TGTGCCAGCAGCCAACCCGACAGGAACACTGAAGCTTTCTTT. Translation gives CASSQPDRNTEAFF. This chain uses TRBV3-1 (or the pseudogene TRBV3-2) with TRBJ1-1; D might be TRBD1 (5 bases). The CDR3 consists of 14 residues. The germline gives CDR1 LGHDT, CDR2 YNNKEL (reference sequence). V was clipped by 2 bases and J by 1 base, with 8 bases between them.

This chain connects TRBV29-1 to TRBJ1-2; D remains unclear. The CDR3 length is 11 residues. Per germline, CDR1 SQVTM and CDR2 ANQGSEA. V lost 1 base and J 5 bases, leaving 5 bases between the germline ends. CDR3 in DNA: TGCAGCGTTGAAGTACAGTATGGCTACACCTTC. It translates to CSVEVQYGYTF.

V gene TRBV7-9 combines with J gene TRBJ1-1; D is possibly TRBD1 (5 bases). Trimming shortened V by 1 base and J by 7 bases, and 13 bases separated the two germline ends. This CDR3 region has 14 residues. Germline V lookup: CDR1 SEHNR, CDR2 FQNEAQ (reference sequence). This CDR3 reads CASSLDLDIHEAFF. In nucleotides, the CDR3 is TGTGCCAGCAGCTTAGATCTGGACATCCATGAAGCTTTCTTT.

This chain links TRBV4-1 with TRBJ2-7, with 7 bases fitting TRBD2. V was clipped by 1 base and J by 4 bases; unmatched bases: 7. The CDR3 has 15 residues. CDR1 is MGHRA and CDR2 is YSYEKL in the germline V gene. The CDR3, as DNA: TGCGCCAGCAGCCAAGTGAGCAGGGAGGGTTACGAGCAGTACTTC. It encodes CASSQVSREGYEQYF.

The CDR3: CASSNTSGEDTQYF. CDR3 DNA: TGTGCCAGCTCAAATACTAGCGGGGAGGATACGCAGTATTTT. This chain uses TRBV18 with TRBJ2-3; 10 nucleotides align to TRBD2. V dropped 5 bases and J dropped 6; count of bases not matched to a gene: 5. CDR1 and CDR2 (germline): KGHSH, LQKENI. The CDR3 has 14 residues.

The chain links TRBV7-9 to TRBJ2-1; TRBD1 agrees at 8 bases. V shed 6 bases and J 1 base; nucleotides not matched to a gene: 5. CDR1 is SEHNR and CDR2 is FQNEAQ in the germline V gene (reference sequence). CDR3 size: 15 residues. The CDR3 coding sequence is TGTGCCAGCAGTCGCAGACAGGGGTCCTACAATGAGCAGTTCTTC. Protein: CASSRRQGSYNEQFF.